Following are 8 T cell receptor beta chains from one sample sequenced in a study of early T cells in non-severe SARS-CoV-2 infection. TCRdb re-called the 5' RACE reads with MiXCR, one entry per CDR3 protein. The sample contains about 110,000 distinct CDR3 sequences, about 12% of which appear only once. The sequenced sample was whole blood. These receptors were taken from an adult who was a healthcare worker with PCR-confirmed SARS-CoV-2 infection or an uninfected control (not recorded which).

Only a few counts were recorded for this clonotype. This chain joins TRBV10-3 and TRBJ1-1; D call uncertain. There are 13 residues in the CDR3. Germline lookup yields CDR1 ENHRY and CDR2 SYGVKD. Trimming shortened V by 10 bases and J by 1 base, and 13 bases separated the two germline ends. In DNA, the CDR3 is TGTGCCACTGGAGTATGGGGGAACACTGAAGCTTTCTTT. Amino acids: CATGVWGNTEAFF.

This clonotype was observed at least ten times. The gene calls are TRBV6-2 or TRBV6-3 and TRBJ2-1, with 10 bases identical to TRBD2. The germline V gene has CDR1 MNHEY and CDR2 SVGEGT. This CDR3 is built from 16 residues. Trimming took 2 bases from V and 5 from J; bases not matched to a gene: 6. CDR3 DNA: TGTGCCAGCAGTTACCCACTAGCGGGGTTCGACAATGAGCAGTTCTTC. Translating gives CASSYPLAGFDNEQFF.

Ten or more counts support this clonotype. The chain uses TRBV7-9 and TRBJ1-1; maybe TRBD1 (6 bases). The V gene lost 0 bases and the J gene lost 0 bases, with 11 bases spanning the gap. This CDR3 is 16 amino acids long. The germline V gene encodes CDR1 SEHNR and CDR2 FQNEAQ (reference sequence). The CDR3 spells CASSLALAGVNTEAFF. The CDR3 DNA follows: TGTGCCAGCAGCTTAGCGCTGGCAGGGGTGAACACTGAAGCTTTCTTT.

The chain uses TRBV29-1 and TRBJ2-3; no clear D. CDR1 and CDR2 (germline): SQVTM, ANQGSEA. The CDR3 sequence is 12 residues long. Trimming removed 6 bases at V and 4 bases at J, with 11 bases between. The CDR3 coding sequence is TGCAGCGTCCAAGGAGTTCCAGATACGCAGTATTTT. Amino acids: CSVQGVPDTQYF.

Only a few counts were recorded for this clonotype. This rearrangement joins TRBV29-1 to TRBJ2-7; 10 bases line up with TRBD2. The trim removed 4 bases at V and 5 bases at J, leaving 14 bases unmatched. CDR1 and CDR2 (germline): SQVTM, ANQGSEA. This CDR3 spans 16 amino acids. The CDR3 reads CSVARLAGGPSHEQYF. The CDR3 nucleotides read TGCAGCGTTGCAAGGTTAGCGGGAGGTCCTTCCCACGAGCAGTACTTC.

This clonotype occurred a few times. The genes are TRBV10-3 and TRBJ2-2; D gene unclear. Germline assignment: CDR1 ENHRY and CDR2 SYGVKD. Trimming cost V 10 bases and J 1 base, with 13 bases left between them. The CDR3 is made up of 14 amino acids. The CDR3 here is CATHDPVNTGELFF. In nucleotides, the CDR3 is TGTGCCACTCACGATCCTGTGAACACCGGGGAGCTGTTTTTT.

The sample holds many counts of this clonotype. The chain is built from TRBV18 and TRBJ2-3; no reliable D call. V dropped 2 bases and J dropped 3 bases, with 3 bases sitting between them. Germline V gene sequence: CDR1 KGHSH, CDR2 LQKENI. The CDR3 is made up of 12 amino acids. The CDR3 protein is CASSPITDTQYF. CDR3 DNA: TGTGCCAGCTCACCAATAACAGATACGCAGTATTTT.

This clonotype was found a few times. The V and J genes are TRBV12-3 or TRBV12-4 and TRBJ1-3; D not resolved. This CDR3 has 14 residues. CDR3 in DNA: TGTGGCCCCGGTCGCCGGTCGTCTGGAAACACCATATATTTT. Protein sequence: CGPGRRSSGNTIYF.